This entry lists 5 T cell receptor beta chains sequenced from one sample in a study of radiation and T cells in renal cell carcinoma. Time point given: baseline pretreatment blood. Treatment of the sample: 15 Gy SBRT to primary tumor, nephrectomy 4 weeks later. Some clones are missing from TCRdb's copy, which holds only in-frame ones; the method was immunoSEQ multiplex PCR. The sample lists 100,000 to 150,000 clones, approximately 82% occurring once. The sample consisted of blood, taken from a patient whose treatment included radiotherapy and nephrectomy. The receptors here all came from a woman in her sixties with renal cell carcinoma.

The chain combines TRBV19 with TRBJ1-1; perhaps TRBD1 as D (5 bases). Trimming stripped 4 bases from V and 10 bases from J, with 16 bases between. This CDR3 contains 13 residues. Germline V lookup: CDR1 LNHDA, CDR2 SQIVND (reference sequence). In nucleotides, the CDR3 is TGTGCCAGTAGTAGTCCAGGGAATTTTGTAGCTTTCTTT. Amino acid sequence: CASSSPGNFVAFF.

This clone was counted once. J is TRBJ1-2 and V is TRBV7-9, with D hard to call. Trimming cost V 5 bases and J 7 bases, with 20 bases left between them. Germline CDR1 reads SEHNR; CDR2 reads FQNEAQ (reference sequence). The CDR3 covers 15 residues. This chain's CDR3 is CASSGREGPGGGYTF. The CDR3 nucleotides are TGTGCCAGCAGCGGTAGAGAGGGCCCCGGAGGTGGCTACACCTTC.

The J gene is TRBJ2-1, the V gene TRBV7-3; 8 bases are a match to TRBD1. V gave up 2 bases and J gave up 2 bases; unmatched junction bases: 5. The CDR3 consists of 16 residues. CDR1 is SGHTA, CDR2 FQGTGA, per germline. In DNA, the CDR3 is TGTGCCAGCAGCTTAGGGGCAGGGGGCCCCTACAATGAGCAGTTCTTC. It specifies CASSLGAGGPYNEQFF.

This clone was seen just once. The chain recombines TRBV27 with TRBJ1-5; D gene uncertain. The CDR3 loop spans 14 amino acids. The germline CDR1 and CDR2 sequences are MNHEY and SMNVEV (reference sequence). V lost 7 bases and J 6 bases, leaving 16 bases between the germline ends. Here the CDR3 reads CASKAGISGQPQHF. In nucleotides, the CDR3 is TGTGCCAGCAAAGCAGGAATTAGCGGTCAGCCCCAGCATTTT.

This clone has just one count. The V call is TRBV9, the J call TRBJ1-2; D uncertain. Germline loops: CDR1 SGDLS, CDR2 YYNGEE. CDR3 length: 12 amino acids. Trimming removed 0 bases from V and 8 bases from J, with 8 bases in between. The CDR3 protein is CASSVGSSGYTF. CDR3 nucleotide sequence: TGTGCCAGCAGCGTAGGATCGAGCGGCTACACCTTC.